The 2 T cell receptor beta chains listed next were all sequenced from one sample in a study of T cell repertoires in cytomegalovirus infection. TCRdb used MiXCR to reprocess the reads, holding one entry per CDR3 protein. This sample yields about 740,000 distinct CDR3 sequences, of which 35% to 45% are seen a single time; around 2.8% belongs to the top ten. Sequencing was done on a sample of PBMCs. These receptors were collected from a human donor in good health (CMV status not recorded). Some clones in this sample may be carry-over from other donors' samples.

In its sample, this clonotype was seen a few times. This chain links TRBV6-5 with TRBJ1-6, with D possibly matching TRBD1 (6 bases). Trimming pared 5 bases from V and 4 bases from J, leaving 12 bases between. Germline V gives CDR1 MNHEY, CDR2 SVGAGI. There are 15 residues in the CDR3. This chain's CDR3 is CASSHGQSYNSPLHF. DNA of the CDR3: TGTGCCAGCAGTCACGGACAGTCTTATAATTCACCCCTCCACTTT.

This clonotype occurred a few times. This rearrangement joins TRBV12-3 or TRBV12-4 to TRBJ1-2; D might be TRBD1 (5 bases). The ends were cut back, 4 bases at V and 8 bases at J, with 20 bases in the middle. CDR3 length: 15 amino acids. The CDR3 DNA follows: TGTGCCAGCAGTTGGCAGGGTGGACTATTGGGAGGCTACACCTTC. This gives the protein CASSWQGGLLGGYTF.